One and the same sample provided the 7 T cell receptor beta chains below, sequenced in a study of PD-1 blockade in classical Hodgkin lymphoma. TCRdb keeps only in-frame clones here, not all; method: immunoSEQ multiplex PCR. The repertoire consists of about 15,000 clones, with over 80% occurring once and the leading ten covering approximately 37%. Brentuximab vedotin exposure varied, and every patient relapsed after autologous stem cell transplantation. The material was peripheral blood mononuclear cells (PBMCs), obtained before the second cycle of nivolumab. Receptor source: a human donor with classical Hodgkin lymphoma.

This clone is labeled large. CDR3 sequence reads: CASSLRGGGGANYGYTF. The CDR3 DNA reads TGTGCCAGCAGTTTAAGGGGCGGGGGGGGTGCTAACTATGGCTACACCTTC. The rearrangement uses TRBV27 and TRBJ1-2, with D possibly matching TRBD1 (5 bases). Per germline, CDR1 MNHEY and CDR2 SMNVEV (reference sequence). V was clipped by 2 bases and J by 0 bases, with 16 bases between them. CDR3 size: 17 residues.

This chain links TRBV2 with TRBJ1-2; a weak D match, TRBD1 (6 bases). The CDR3 has 12 amino acids. Germline V gene lookup returns CDR1 SNHLY and CDR2 FYNNEI. V dropped 4 bases and J dropped 6 bases, with 9 bases sitting between them. The CDR3 sequence: CASSGTGHGYTF. As DNA, the CDR3 is TGTGCCAGCAGTGGAACAGGGCATGGCTACACCTTC.

The chain links TRBV6-6 to TRBJ1-5, with D hard to call. CDR3 length equals 12 residues. V was shortened by 2 bases and J by 5 bases, with 4 bases between the two germline ends. Germline-derived CDR1 and CDR2 are MNHNY and SVGAGI (reference sequence). The CDR3: CASSYVDQPQHF. DNA for the CDR3: TGTGCCAGCAGTTACGTAGATCAGCCCCAGCATTTT.

The chain couples TRBV2 to TRBJ1-5; D uncertain. Germline CDR1 reads SNHLY; CDR2 reads FYNNEI. Trimming cost V 8 bases and J 3 bases, with 8 bases left between them. This CDR3 has 12 amino acids. CDR3 residues: CASGPDNQPQHF. The CDR3 DNA follows: TGTGCCAGCGGTCCGGACAATCAGCCCCAGCATTTT.

This rearrangement joins TRBV6-6 to TRBJ2-3; the match to TRBD2 covers 9 bases. The germline gives CDR1 MNHNY, CDR2 SVGAGI (reference sequence). J gave up 6 bases and V 3 bases, and 10 bases lay outside the gene matches. CDR3 length equals 16 residues. The CDR3 DNA follows: TGTGCCAGCAGTTATCTGGGCGGGGGGGCTTGGGATACGCAGTATTTT. Protein product: CASSYLGGGAWDTQYF.

This rearrangement joins TRBV29-1 to TRBJ2-2; 7 bases match TRBD2. V dropped 7 bases and J dropped 0; count of bases not matched to a gene: 8. In germline, CDR1 is SQVTM, CDR2 ANQGSEA. This CDR3 is 15 amino acids long. CDR3 sequence: CSAPRGSSNTGELFF. The CDR3 nucleotides are TGCAGCGCCCCCCGCGGGAGTTCGAACACCGGGGAGCTGTTTTTT.

This chain connects TRBV27 to TRBJ2-7, with 8 bases lining up with TRBD1. After removal of 2 bases from V and 2 bases from J, the junction contained 5 bases not matched to a gene. This CDR3 is 15 amino acids long. In germline, CDR1 is MNHEY, CDR2 SMNVEV (reference sequence). The DNA for the CDR3 is TGTGCCAGCAGTTTAGGACAGGGTAACCCCTACGAGCAGTACTTC. Translation: CASSLGQGNPYEQYF.